The rows below give T cell receptor beta chains drawn from one sample of a study of metastatic and nonmetastatic thyroid tumors. TCRdb called clones again from the PCR reads with MiXCR. This sample yields roughly 90,000 clones, of which around 14% are seen a single time; roughly 3.6% belongs to the top ten. Sequencing was carried out using blood. These receptors all come from a female donor with papillary thyroid cancer or a benign thyroid nodule (not recorded which). Some clones in this sample may be carry-over from other donors' samples. Both conserved end residues are part of each CDR3. A D gene is named only where the DNA matches it firmly. Clone size is not always given. Where it is, it says once, few, many or a class for expanded clones.

DNA: TGTGCCAGCAGCCCGCTGGGACTAGCGAAACATCACACAGATACGCAGTATTTT
CDR3: CASSPLGLAKHHTDTQYF
J: TRBJ2-3
size: many
V: TRBV7-8
D: TRBD2

DNA: TGTGCCAGCAACTTCCCGGGACATAACACCGGGGAGCTGTTTTTT
CDR3: CASNFPGHNTGELFF
J: TRBJ2-2
size: many
V: TRBV5-8
D: -

DNA: TGTGCCAGCAGTCGGACCCTATTGGGCTATGGCTACACCTTC
CDR3: CASSRTLLGYGYTF
J: TRBJ1-2
size: -
V: TRBV11-3
D: -

DNA: TGTGCCAGCAGTTTATTGGCCAGGGGGGATCAGCCCCAGCATTTT
CDR3: CASSLLARGDQPQHF
J: TRBJ1-5
size: many
V: TRBV28
D: TRBD1

DNA: TGTGCCAGCAGTGCAACCCCGGGACAGGGTGCCTACGAGCAGTACTTC
CDR3: CASSATPGQGAYEQYF
J: TRBJ2-7
size: -
V: TRBV3-1
D: TRBD1

DNA: TGTGCCAGCAGTTCCAACCGGGACAGGGAGGGTAACTATGGCTACACCTTC
CDR3: CASSSNRDREGNYGYTF
J: TRBJ1-2
size: many
V: TRBV28
D: TRBD1

DNA: TGCGCCAGCAGTGACCCGGTCGGTAGCGGGGGAGGGATCCACGAGCAGTACTTC
CDR3: CASSDPVGSGGGIHEQYF
J: TRBJ2-7
size: many
V: TRBV10-1
D: TRBD2

DNA: TGTGCCAGCAGCCCGGGACAGGGGTTCTATGGCTACACCTTC
CDR3: CASSPGQGFYGYTF
J: TRBJ1-2
size: many
V: TRBV28
D: TRBD1

DNA: TGTGCCAGCAGTGGAAACTACGGGGAGCTGTTTTTT
CDR3: CASSGNYGELFF
J: TRBJ2-2
size: many
V: TRBV28
D: -

DNA: TGCAGTGCTAGAGATAATACGGCGGACACCATATATTTT
CDR3: CSARDNTADTIYF
J: TRBJ1-3
size: many
V: TRBV20-1
D: -

DNA: TGTGCCAGCAGCTCCTTAACACAGAGCGCTGAAGCTTTCTTT
CDR3: CASSSLTQSAEAFF
J: TRBJ1-1
size: many
V: TRBV7-3
D: -

DNA: TGTGCCAGCAGCGTAGAGGGGGGGGCTGGTGAGACCCAGTACTTC
CDR3: CASSVEGGAGETQYF
J: TRBJ2-5
size: many
V: TRBV9
D: -

DNA: TGCGCCAGACGCAGAGCGGGACAGGGGTACGATGAGCGGTTCTTC
CDR3: CARRRAGQGYDERFF
J: TRBJ2-1
size: -
V: TRBV10-1
D: TRBD1

DNA: TGTGCCAGCAGCTTAGTTGGGCGGGGAGGCACAGATACGCAGTATTTT
CDR3: CASSLVGRGGTDTQYF
J: TRBJ2-3
size: -
V: TRBV11-1
D: -

DNA: TGTGCCAGCAGTTTAGGCAGCCCGACCGGGGAGCTGTTTTTT
CDR3: CASSLGSPTGELFF
J: TRBJ2-2
size: many
V: TRBV12-3/TRBV12-4
D: -

DNA: TGTGCCAGCAGTTACTCGATCCTGTCTGGGGGAAGCGAGCAGTACTTC
CDR3: CASSYSILSGGSEQYF
J: TRBJ2-7
size: few
V: TRBV6-5
D: -

DNA: TGTGCCAGCGCCAGAGCGGGAGCCTCCTACAATGAGCAGTTCTTC
CDR3: CASARAGASYNEQFF
J: TRBJ2-1
size: -
V: TRBV6-1
D: TRBD2

DNA: TGTGCCAGCAGCTTAAGTGGATTTCAGCAGTACTTC
CDR3: CASSLSGFQQYF
J: TRBJ2-7
size: many
V: TRBV11-2
D: -

DNA: TGTGCCAGCAGCTTAGATATGCCAAACACCATATATTTT
CDR3: CASSLDMPNTIYF
J: TRBJ1-3
size: many
V: TRBV11-2
D: -

DNA: TGTGCCAGCAGTGGCCCCGCAGGCTTAGCGGGGGGCACAGATACGCAGTATTTT
CDR3: CASSGPAGLAGGTDTQYF
J: TRBJ2-3
size: many
V: TRBV2
D: TRBD2

DNA: TGTGCCAGCAGCCAAAAACCAGGGCAGCCCCAGCATTTT
CDR3: CASSQKPGQPQHF
J: TRBJ1-5
size: many
V: TRBV3-1
D: -

DNA: TGCAGCGTTGAAGGCAGGGCCGACCCGTTAGGGACCCAGTACTTC
CDR3: CSVEGRADPLGTQYF
J: TRBJ2-5
size: many
V: TRBV29-1
D: -

DNA: TGTGCCAGCAGTTGGGGGACTCCCGAGACCCAGTACTTC
CDR3: CASSWGTPETQYF
J: TRBJ2-5
size: many
V: TRBV12-3/TRBV12-4
D: -

DNA: TGTGCCAGCAGCTACCGGGACAGGGTATCCGAGCAGTACTTC
CDR3: CASSYRDRVSEQYF
J: TRBJ2-7
size: -
V: TRBV6-1
D: TRBD1

DNA: TGTGCCAGCAGCCCCGGGACAGGGGATCAGCCCCAGCATTTT
CDR3: CASSPGTGDQPQHF
J: TRBJ1-5
size: many
V: TRBV6-2/TRBV6-3
D: TRBD1

DNA: TGTGCCAGCACCCCCCGGGACGGAAGGCACCTAGCCAAAAACATTCAGTACTTC
CDR3: CASTPRDGRHLAKNIQYF
J: TRBJ2-4
size: many
V: TRBV6-1
D: -

DNA: TGCGCCAGCAGCTTATCCGGGACTAGGGAACACACCGGGGAGCTGTTTTTT
CDR3: CASSLSGTREHTGELFF
J: TRBJ2-2
size: many
V: TRBV5-1
D: TRBD2

DNA: TGTGCCAGTAGTAAGGACAGGGCTGGGGGCTACACCTTC
CDR3: CASSKDRAGGYTF
J: TRBJ1-2
size: many
V: TRBV19
D: TRBD1

DNA: TGTGCCAGTATCCCTTCAGGGAGTGATTGGAGCAATCAGCCCCAGCATTTT
CDR3: CASIPSGSDWSNQPQHF
J: TRBJ1-5
size: many
V: TRBV19
D: -

DNA: TGCAGTGCTATAGGGGGCGGGTACGAGCAGTACTTC
CDR3: CSAIGGGYEQYF
J: TRBJ2-7
size: many
V: TRBV20-1
D: TRBD1

DNA: TGCAGTGCGAGGGGATCTAGAAATCAGCCCCAGCATTTT
CDR3: CSARGSRNQPQHF
J: TRBJ1-5
size: many
V: TRBV20-1
D: -

DNA: TGTGCCAGCAGTGGTACAGGTAAGGGGGTCCTCTACGAGCAGTACTTC
CDR3: CASSGTGKGVLYEQYF
J: TRBJ2-7
size: -
V: TRBV6-1
D: -

DNA: TGTGCCAGCAGCTCTCGGACAGGGGTTCATGAAAAACTGTTTTTT
CDR3: CASSSRTGVHEKLFF
J: TRBJ1-4
size: many
V: TRBV3-1
D: TRBD1

DNA: TGTGCCAGCGGTGTGGGACAGGGACATTCCTACGAGCAGTACTTC
CDR3: CASGVGQGHSYEQYF
J: TRBJ2-7
size: many
V: TRBV2
D: TRBD1

DNA: TGTGCCATCTATGACAGGGACCTTTCAGGCTACACCTTC
CDR3: CAIYDRDLSGYTF
J: TRBJ1-2
size: -
V: TRBV10-3
D: TRBD1

DNA: TGTGCCAGCAGACACGGAGGGGCAGTCGGCACTGAAGCTTTCTTT
CDR3: CASRHGGAVGTEAFF
J: TRBJ1-1
size: -
V: TRBV7-3
D: -

DNA: TGTGCCAGCAGCGTAAAAACAGCAAACTCTGGAAACACCATATATTTT
CDR3: CASSVKTANSGNTIYF
J: TRBJ1-3
size: many
V: TRBV11-2
D: -

DNA: TGTGCCAGCTTTGAAGCTGGAAACACCATATATTTT
CDR3: CASFEAGNTIYF
J: TRBJ1-3
size: many
V: TRBV2
D: -

DNA: TGTGACAGCAGTGGCGCGGGGCGGGGGTACGAGCAGTACTTC
CDR3: CDSSGAGRGYEQYF
J: TRBJ2-7
size: few
V: TRBV6-2/TRBV6-3
D: TRBD2

DNA: TGTGCCAGCAGCCTTTATGGGGGTCCGAACACCGGGGAGCTGTTTTTT
CDR3: CASSLYGGPNTGELFF
J: TRBJ2-2
size: many
V: TRBV11-2
D: -

DNA: TGTGCCAGCAGCTTACGGACTAGCGGGGCCTACGAGCAGTACTTC
CDR3: CASSLRTSGAYEQYF
J: TRBJ2-7
size: many
V: TRBV7-8
D: TRBD2

DNA: TGCAGTGCTAGAGGGGTTAATACGCAGTATTTT
CDR3: CSARGVNTQYF
J: TRBJ2-3
size: many
V: TRBV20-1
D: -

DNA: TGTGCAAGTAGTACCCCGGAGGGCTACTATGGATACACCTTC
CDR3: CASSTPEGYYGYTF
J: TRBJ1-2
size: -
V: TRBV19
D: -

DNA: TGTGCCAGCATTGGCCGCAGGGGGCCCTACGAGCAGTACTTC
CDR3: CASIGRRGPYEQYF
J: TRBJ2-7
size: -
V: TRBV6-2/TRBV6-3
D: TRBD1

DNA: TGTGCCAGTAGTATTAGGGGCACACATTTGGGGGGAATAGAGACCCAGTACTTC
CDR3: CASSIRGTHLGGIETQYF
J: TRBJ2-5
size: many
V: TRBV19
D: -

DNA: TGTGCCAGCAGGGCCGACAGGTTTGGCCGTGGGCCCCAGCATTTT
CDR3: CASRADRFGRGPQHF
J: TRBJ1-5
size: many
V: TRBV6-1
D: -

DNA: TGCAGTGCCGAAGATAGAGACGAAGGGGCGAGGGGAGGCACTGAAGCTTTCTTT
CDR3: CSAEDRDEGARGGTEAFF
J: TRBJ1-1
size: -
V: TRBV20-1
D: -

DNA: TGTGCCAGCAGTCGAACCGGGACAGGGGCCTACGAGCAGTACTTC
CDR3: CASSRTGTGAYEQYF
J: TRBJ2-7
size: many
V: TRBV12-3/TRBV12-4
D: TRBD1

DNA: TGTGCCAGCAGAGCGGGGGGCGCGAACACCGGGGAGCTGTTTTTT
CDR3: CASRAGGANTGELFF
J: TRBJ2-2
size: many
V: TRBV9
D: TRBD2

DNA: TGTGCCAGCAGCCCAGGGGTTGGGGAAAAACTGTTTTTT
CDR3: CASSPGVGEKLFF
J: TRBJ1-4
size: many
V: TRBV7-9
D: -

DNA: TGTGCCGGCAGCGTAGAGGTCGATGACAGGTGGCTGGACACCATATATTTT
CDR3: CAGSVEVDDRWLDTIYF
J: TRBJ1-3
size: -
V: TRBV9
D: -

DNA: TGCGCCAGCAGCTTGGGGCCCCCCACAGATACGCAGTATTTT
CDR3: CASSLGPPTDTQYF
J: TRBJ2-3
size: many
V: TRBV5-1
D: -

DNA: TGCAGTGCTAATCAACAGGGGATCAATTCACCCCTCCACTTT
CDR3: CSANQQGINSPLHF
J: TRBJ1-6
size: many
V: TRBV20-1
D: TRBD1

DNA: TGTGCCAGCAACCCCAGGGGAGCTAACTATGGCTACACCTTC
CDR3: CASNPRGANYGYTF
J: TRBJ1-2
size: many
V: TRBV12-3/TRBV12-4
D: -

DNA: TGTGCCAGCAGTTTATCGAAACGGGTTGTGGACTATGGCTACACCTTC
CDR3: CASSLSKRVVDYGYTF
J: TRBJ1-2
size: -
V: TRBV27
D: -

DNA: TGCAGTGCTATAGATCCCCTTGGGTGGCCTTTCAATCAGCCCCAGCATTTT
CDR3: CSAIDPLGWPFNQPQHF
J: TRBJ1-5
size: -
V: TRBV20-1
D: -